This record looks at one T cell receptor beta chain sequence and its context. The source of the sample is a study of blood T cell repertoires in COVID-19. Study-level background: T cells, B-cell-depleted T cells, or PBMCs supplied cDNA or gDNA.

Authors' analysis steps: Amplification of reference gene primers was used by the study to estimate nucleated cell counts. The table came from immunoSEQ multiplex PCR; TCRdb's copy has only in-frame clones and leaves some out. The V and J calls and clone size come from that table; D and trimming were worked out from the DNA. The sample carries about 210,000 clones, roughly 86% recorded once. Trimming removed 4 bases from V and 3 bases from J; junction bases left unmatched: 8. CDR1 is SGHNT and CDR2 is YYREEE in the germline V gene (reference sequence). The CDR3 covers 16 residues. This TCR was sampled from a woman aged 45 to 65 with active or convalescent COVID-19. What was sequenced was peripheral blood. The chain links TRBV5-4 to TRBJ2-3, with 10 bases aligning to TRBD2. The CDR3 bases are TGTGCCAGCAGCCTTAAACTAGCGGGATTAACAGATACGCAGTATTTT. It is translated as CASSLKLAGLTDTQYF.